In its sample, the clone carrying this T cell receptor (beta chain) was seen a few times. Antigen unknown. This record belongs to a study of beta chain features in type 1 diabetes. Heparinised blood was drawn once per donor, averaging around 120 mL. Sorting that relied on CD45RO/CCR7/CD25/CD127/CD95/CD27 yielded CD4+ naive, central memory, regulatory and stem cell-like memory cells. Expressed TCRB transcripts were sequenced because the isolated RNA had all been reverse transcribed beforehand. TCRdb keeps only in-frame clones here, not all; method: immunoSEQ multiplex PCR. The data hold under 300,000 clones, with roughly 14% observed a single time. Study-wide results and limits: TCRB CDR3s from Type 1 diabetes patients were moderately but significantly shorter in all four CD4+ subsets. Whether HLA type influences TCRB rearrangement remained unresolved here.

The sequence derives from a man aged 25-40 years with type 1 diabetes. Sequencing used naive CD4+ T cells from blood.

The CDR3 loop reads CASGLSTSHIGELFF. The CDR3, as DNA: TGTGCTAGTGGTTTGTCAACTAGCCATATCGGGGAGCTGTTTTTT. The chain joins TRBV12-5 to TRBJ2-2, with a tentative D call TRBD2 (6 bases). With 2 bases removed from V and 7 bases from J, the gap between germline ends came to 14 bases. This CDR3 has 15 amino acids. Germline CDR1 reads LGHNT; CDR2 reads FRNRAP. Filled out from reference TRBV12-5 and TRBJ2-2, the complete variable domain reads DARVTQTPRHKVTEMGQEVTMRCQPILGHNTVFWYRQTMMQGLELLAYFRNRAPLDDSGMPKDRFSAEMPDATLATLKIQPSEPRDSAVYFCASGLSTSHIGELFFGEGSRLTVL.